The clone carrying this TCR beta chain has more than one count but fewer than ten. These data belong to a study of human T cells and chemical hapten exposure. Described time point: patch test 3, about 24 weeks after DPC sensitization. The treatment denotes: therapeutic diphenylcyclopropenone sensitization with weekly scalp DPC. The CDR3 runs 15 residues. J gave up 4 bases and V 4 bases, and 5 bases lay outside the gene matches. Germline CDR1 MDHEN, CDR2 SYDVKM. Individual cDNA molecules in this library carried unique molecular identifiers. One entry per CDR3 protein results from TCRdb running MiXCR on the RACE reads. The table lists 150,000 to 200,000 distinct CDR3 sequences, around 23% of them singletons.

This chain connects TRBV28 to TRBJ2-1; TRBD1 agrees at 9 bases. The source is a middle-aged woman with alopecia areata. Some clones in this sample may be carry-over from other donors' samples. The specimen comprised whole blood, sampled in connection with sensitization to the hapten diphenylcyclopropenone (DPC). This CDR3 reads CASSSTGGAYNEQFF. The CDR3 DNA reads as TGTGCCAGCAGTTCTACAGGGGGCGCGTACAATGAGCAGTTCTTC. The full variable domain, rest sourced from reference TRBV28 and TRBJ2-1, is DVKVTQSSRYLVKRTGEKVFLECVQDMDHENMFWYRQDPGLGLRLIYFSYDVKMKEKGDIPEGYSVSREKKERFSLILESASTNQTSMYLCASSSTGGAYNEQFFGPGTRLTVL.